The clone carrying this T cell receptor beta chain was seen ten or more times. Its antigen is as yet unknown. The source of the sample is a study of Graves' ophthalmopathy and Graves' hyperthyroidism. General study results and limits: Blood also harbored most expanded thyroid clonotypes above 0.001 frequency.

Germline CDR1 is SNHLY and CDR2 is FYNNEI. Trimming took off 1 base at V and 5 bases at J, with 5 bases between the two ends. The CDR3 spans 12 residues. Investigators amplified TCR beta CDR3 regions from RNA transcripts. HTBI-primed RT-PCR formed the first round, and a multiplex PCR formed the second. TCRdb recomputed calls from the multiplex PCR reads with MiXCR, one row per CDR3 protein. This table holds 200,000 to 250,000 distinct CDR3 sequences, about 47% found once. This receptor was taken from an adult man with Graves' ophthalmopathy. The rearrangement joins TRBV2 to TRBJ2-5; D possibly matches TRBD1 or TRBD2 (5 bases each). The specimen was peripheral blood. The CDR3 is CASSEGGETQYF. CDR3 sequence (DNA): TGTGCCAGCAGTGAAGGGGGGGAGACCCAGTACTTC.